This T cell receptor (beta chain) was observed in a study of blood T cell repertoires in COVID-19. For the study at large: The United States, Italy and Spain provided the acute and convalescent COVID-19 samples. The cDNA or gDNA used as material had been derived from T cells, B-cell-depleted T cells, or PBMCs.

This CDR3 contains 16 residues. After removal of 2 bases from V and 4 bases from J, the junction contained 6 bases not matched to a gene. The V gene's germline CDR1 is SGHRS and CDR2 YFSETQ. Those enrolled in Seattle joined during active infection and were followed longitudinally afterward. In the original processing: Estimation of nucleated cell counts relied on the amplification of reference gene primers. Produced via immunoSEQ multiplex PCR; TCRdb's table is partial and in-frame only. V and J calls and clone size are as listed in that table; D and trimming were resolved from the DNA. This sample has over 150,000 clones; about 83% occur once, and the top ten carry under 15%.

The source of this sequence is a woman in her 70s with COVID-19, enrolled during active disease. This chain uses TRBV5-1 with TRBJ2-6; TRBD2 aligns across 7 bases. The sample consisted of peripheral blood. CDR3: CASSLGTTAGANVLTF. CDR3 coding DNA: TGCGCCAGCAGCTTAGGGACTACTGCAGGGGCCAACGTCCTGACTTTC. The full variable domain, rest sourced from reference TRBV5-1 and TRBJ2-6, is KAGVTQTPRYLIKTRGQQVTLSCSPISGHRSVSWYQQTPGQGLQFLFEYFSETQRNKGNFPGRFSGRQFSNSRSEMNVSTLELGDSALYLCASSLGTTAGANVLTFGAGSRLTVL.